This T cell receptor (beta chain) was identified during a study of blood T cell repertoires in COVID-19. The V end lost 3 bases, the J end lost 1 base, and 10 bases lay between the germline ends. The CDR3 runs to 15 residues. Germline V gives CDR1 KGHSH, CDR2 LQKENI. Generated by immunoSEQ multiplex PCR, the TCRdb table keeps only in-frame clones and is missing some. The sample carries about 110,000 clones, around nine tenths recorded once. This receptor was obtained from a woman between 25 and 40 years old with acute or convalescent COVID-19. Sequencing was performed on peripheral blood. This chain connects TRBV18 to TRBJ1-3; D ambiguous. The CDR3 region has the DNA TGTGCCAGCTCACCCACGCAGACTTCTGGAAACACCATATATTTT. Amino acids: CASSPTQTSGNTIYF.